These 18 T cell receptor beta chains share one sample of origin, sequenced in a study of cytomegalovirus exposure and HLA in healthy donors. This table comes from immunoSEQ multiplex PCR, and its TCRdb copy is limited to in-frame clones, with some not included. The table has some 110,000 clones, approximately 86% seen once; the top ten hold 4%. Material for sequencing was PBMCs. These receptors were obtained from a woman between 18 and 29 years old in good health and CMV-seropositive.

The chain recombines TRBV6-5 with TRBJ1-2, with D tentatively TRBD1 (6 bases). Germline CDR1 reads MNHEY; CDR2 reads SVGAGI. The CDR3 runs to 14 residues. Trimming took 5 bases from V and 8 from J, leaving 18 bases between them. The CDR3 DNA reads TGTGCCAGCAGTCCCCCGGGGGGCAGCGGGGGCTACACCTTC. Protein sequence: CASSPPGGSGGYTF.

The V call is TRBV29-1, the J call TRBJ2-6; possibly TRBD1 for D (5 bases). Germline-derived CDR1 and CDR2 are SQVTM and ANQGSEA. The ends were cut back, 6 bases at V and 1 base at J, with 7 bases in the middle. The CDR3 is 13 residues long. CDR3 residues: CSVGPSGANVLTF. As DNA, the CDR3 is TGCAGCGTGGGGCCTTCTGGGGCCAACGTCCTGACTTTC.

The chain combines TRBV11-3 with TRBJ1-2; D is undetermined. The germline V gene encodes CDR1 SGHNT and CDR2 YENEEA. This CDR3 is built from 16 residues. V was trimmed by 5 bases and J by 5 bases, leaving 21 bases between them. In DNA form, the CDR3 reads TGTGCCAGCAGCCCACCAGGCCACATGGGTGGGTATGGCTACACCTTC. Protein product: CASSPPGHMGGYGYTF.

This chain links TRBV28 with TRBJ2-7; 8 nucleotides agree with TRBD1. Germline CDR1 MDHEN, CDR2 SYDVKM. This CDR3 has 15 residues. V lost 3 bases to trimming and J lost 4 bases; unmatched junction nucleotides: 8. CDR3 nucleotides: TGTGCCAGCAGTTTCCTACAGGGGGTATATTACGAGCAGTACTTC. It is translated as CASSFLQGVYYEQYF.

The chain combines TRBV7-2 with TRBJ2-7; D gene uncertain. The CDR3 covers 14 residues. Trimming cost V 5 bases and J 1 base, with 12 bases left between them. Germline CDR1 reads SGHTA; CDR2 reads FQGNSA. The DNA of the CDR3 is TGTGCCAGCAGCCCTTCCCGTTCTTCCTACGAGCAGTACTTC. This codes for CASSPSRSSYEQYF. The entire variable domain, with the rest obtained from reference TRBV7-2 and TRBJ2-7, is as follows: GAGVSQSPSNKVTEKGKDVELRCDPISGHTALYWYRQSLGQGLEFLIYFQGNSAPDKSGLPSDRFSAERTGGSVSTLTIQRTQQEDSAVYLCASSPSRSSYEQYFGPGTRLTVT.

This chain connects TRBV14 to TRBJ2-7; 11 nucleotides agree with TRBD2. This CDR3 region has 16 residues. V lost 0 bases and J lost 5; bases outside the gene matches: 6. Germline CDR1 SGHDN, CDR2 FVKESK. The CDR3 loop reads CASSQDLLAGGNEQYF. CDR3 bases: TGTGCCAGCAGCCAAGATCTCCTAGCGGGGGGTAACGAGCAGTACTTC.

V usage is TRBV6-4 and J usage is TRBJ2-1, with TRBD1 matching over 7 bases. The germline V gene encodes CDR1 MRHNA and CDR2 SNTAGT. The length of the CDR3 is 16 residues. Trimming cost V 2 bases and J 2 bases; bases outside gene matches: 6. The CDR3, as DNA: TGTGCCAGCAGTGACCGAGACAGGGCCACCTACAATGAGCAGTTCTTC. Protein product: CASSDRDRATYNEQFF.

V is TRBV18 and J is TRBJ2-4, with 9 bases aligning to TRBD1. This CDR3 spans 14 amino acids. The J segment lost 7 bases and the V segment lost 6 bases, leaving 7 bases of the junction unmatched. CDR1 and CDR2 (germline): KGHSH, LQKENI. The CDR3 DNA is TGTGCCAGCTCGAATACAGGGGGCGCGAACATTCAGTACTTC. Its protein is CASSNTGGANIQYF.

The chain is built from TRBV10-3 and TRBJ2-7; 11 nucleotides match TRBD1. V shed 3 bases and J 3 bases; nucleotides not matched to a gene: 1. Germline CDR1 is ENHRY and CDR2 is SYGVKD. The CDR3 has 14 residues. The CDR3 loop is CAISDGTGGYEQYF. In DNA form, the CDR3 reads TGTGCCATCAGTGACGGGACAGGGGGCTACGAGCAGTACTTC.

The chain is built from TRBV15 and TRBJ1-5; 8 bases agree with TRBD1. V lost 3 bases to trimming and J lost 5 bases; unmatched junction nucleotides: 6. Germline V gene lookup returns CDR1 LNHNV and CDR2 YYDKDF (reference sequence). The CDR3 extends over 15 amino acids. CDR3 loop: CATSSDRGRDQPQHF. In nucleotides, the CDR3 is TGTGCCACCAGCAGCGACAGGGGCCGGGATCAGCCCCAGCATTTT.

The V call is TRBV5-1, the J call TRBJ2-1; maybe TRBD2 (6 bases). Germline loops: CDR1 SGHRS, CDR2 YFSETQ. Trimming cost V 4 bases and J 7 bases, with 24 bases left between them. This CDR3 has 17 amino acids. The CDR3 nucleotides read TGCGCCAGCAGCCCCGGAGGGGTTTTTTTAATGGGGAATGAGCAGTTCTTC. This encodes CASSPGGVFLMGNEQFF.

DNA for the CDR3: TGTGCCAGCAGCGTGCGGGGGGGAAGTTATGGCTACACCTTC. Residues: CASSVRGGSYGYTF. The chain is built from TRBV9 and TRBJ1-2; D possibly corresponds to TRBD1 (5 bases). CDR1 is SGDLS, CDR2 YYNGEE, per germline. Trimming took off 2 bases at V and 5 bases at J, with 13 bases between the two ends. The CDR3 runs 14 residues.

The chain links TRBV10-1 to TRBJ2-3; tentative D call: TRBD1 (5 bases). The V gene's germline CDR1 is WNHNN and CDR2 SYGVQD (reference sequence). V was trimmed by 0 bases and J by 3 bases, leaving 10 bases between them. The CDR3 runs 15 residues. CDR3 residues: CASSESGVKTDTQYF. The CDR3 nucleotides are TGCGCCAGCAGTGAGTCAGGGGTAAAGACAGATACGCAGTATTTT.

The chain uses TRBV9 and TRBJ2-7, with 9 bases lining up with TRBD1. The trim removed 0 bases at V and 3 bases at J, leaving 4 bases unmatched. The CDR3 is 15 residues long. CDR1 is SGDLS, CDR2 YYNGEE, per germline. Written as DNA, the CDR3 is TGTGCCAGCAGCGTAGCCGCGGGACAGGGCTACGAGCAGTACTTC. Amino acid sequence: CASSVAAGQGYEQYF. Full variable domain (missing parts from reference TRBV9 and TRBJ2-7): DSGVTQTPKHLITATGQRVTLRCSPRSGDLSVYWYQQSLDQGLQFLIQYYNGEERAKGNILERFSAQQFPDLHSELNLSSLELGDSALYFCASSVAAGQGYEQYFGPGTRLTVT.

This chain links TRBV27 with TRBJ2-7; weak D call: TRBD1 (5 bases). This CDR3 has 13 residues. The V end lost 3 bases, the J end lost 4 bases, and 10 bases lay between the germline ends. In germline, CDR1 is MNHEY, CDR2 SMNVEV (reference sequence). CDR3 bases: TGTGCCAGCAGTTTGGGGCCCTCATACGAGCAGTACTTC. Residues: CASSLGPSYEQYF.

This sequence joins TRBV6-5 and TRBJ1-6; D ambiguous. This CDR3 contains 15 residues. The germline V and J ends were trimmed by 2 bases and 5 bases, with 10 bases remaining between them. Germline loops: CDR1 MNHEY, CDR2 SVGAGI. CDR3 region: CASSYESSNNSPLHF. The CDR3 nucleotides read TGTGCCAGCAGTTACGAATCCTCTAATAATTCACCCCTCCACTTT.

The chain employs TRBV28 and TRBJ2-7; TRBD1 is a possible D gene (6 bases). Trimming stripped 4 bases from V and 6 bases from J, with 13 bases between. The CDR3 covers 13 residues. Germline V gene lookup returns CDR1 MDHEN and CDR2 SYDVKM. CDR3 nucleotides: TGTGCCAGCAGTTCGCCCCGGACAGTCGAGCAGTACTTC. It translates to CASSSPRTVEQYF.

This rearrangement joins TRBV4-1 to TRBJ2-4, with TRBD2 matching 8 bases. The germline V gene has CDR1 MGHRA and CDR2 YSYEKL. The CDR3 covers 19 residues. V trimming: 5 bases; J trimming: 1 base; junction bases outside the gene matches: 16. CDR3: CASSLGLAQGGRAKNIQYF. As DNA, the CDR3 is TGCGCCAGCAGCTTAGGACTAGCCCAAGGGGGAAGGGCCAAAAACATTCAGTACTTC.